These 28 T cell receptor beta chains originate from one sample sequenced in a study of shared clonotypes between healthy human individuals. Repertoires were generated with immunoSEQ multiplex PCR, while TCRdb's copy carries only in-frame clones and drops some. This sample has around 2.1 million clones, with 93% found just once. Terminally differentiated effector memory CD45RA+ cells were excluded by CCR7 positive selection of CD45RO-negative cells. The sample comprised naive CD8+ T cells from PBMCs. These receptors were collected from a man aged 18 to 30 in good health. Some clones in this sample may be carry-over from other donors' samples.

The V and J genes are TRBV27 and TRBJ2-3, with a possible D match to TRBD2 (6 bases). Germline assignment: CDR1 MNHEY and CDR2 SMNVEV (reference sequence). The CDR3 is made up of 14 amino acids. V was cut by 6 bases and J by 1 base, with 11 bases left in between. The CDR3 DNA is TGTGCCAGCAGCCGCGGGACCCGCACAGATACGCAGTATTTT. Translation: CASSRGTRTDTQYF.

The table lists this clone with a count of one. This chain links TRBV4-2 with TRBJ2-5, with D perhaps matching TRBD1 or TRBD2 (5 bases each). Trimming took off 3 bases at V and 4 bases at J, with 12 bases between the two ends. The CDR3 is 14 residues long. The germline V gene has CDR1 LGHNA and CDR2 YNFKEQ. CDR3 DNA sequence: TGTGCCAGCAGCCACAATTGGGGGATAGAGACCCAGTACTTC. Its protein product is CASSHNWGIETQYF.

The rearrangement links TRBV7-9 to TRBJ2-7; a possible D gene is TRBD1 (6 bases). Germline V gene lookup returns CDR1 SEHNR and CDR2 FQNEAQ (reference sequence). The CDR3 consists of 14 residues. V was cut by 5 bases and J by 6 bases, with 17 bases left in between. CDR3 sequence (DNA): TGTGCCAGCAGCCAAACCAGTCGAGGGGGCGAGCAGTACTTC. It encodes CASSQTSRGGEQYF. Variable domain in full (rest from reference TRBV7-9 and TRBJ2-7): DTGVSQNPRHKITKRGQNVTFRCDPISEHNRLYWYRQTLGQGPEFLTYFQNEAQLEKSRLLSDRFSAERPKGSFSTLEIQRTEQGDSAMYLCASSQTSRGGEQYFGPGTRLTVT.

On this clone: Different DNA sequences within this sample yield the same CDR3. The chain recombines TRBV6-5 with TRBJ2-2; possibly TRBD1 for D (5 bases). V lost 2 bases to trimming and J lost 6 bases, with 10 bases between them. This CDR3 region has 14 residues. Germline CDR1 MNHEY, CDR2 SVGAGI. CDR3 amino acids: CASSYGQGAGELFF. The DNA of the CDR3 is TGTGCCAGCAGTTACGGCCAGGGCGCCGGGGAGCTGTTTTTT.

This chain uses TRBV11-2 with TRBJ2-1; 15 bases align to TRBD2. The germline gives CDR1 SGHAT, CDR2 FQNNGV. The CDR3 covers 17 residues. V trimming: 4 bases; J trimming: 5 bases; junction bases outside the gene matches: 6. In nucleotides, the CDR3 is TGTGCCAGCAGCTCACCCGGACTAGCGGGAGGGAACAATGAGCAGTTCTTC. Translation: CASSSPGLAGGNNEQFF.

The chain joins TRBV10-3 to TRBJ2-5, with D perhaps TRBD2 (6 bases). The CDR3 length is 17 residues. The V gene's germline CDR1 is ENHRY and CDR2 SYGVKD. V lost 3 bases and J 4 bases, leaving 21 bases between the germline ends. The CDR3 DNA is TGTGCCATCAGTGACCCGGGACTTAGGTTTGGTCCAGAGACCCAGTACTTC. Translation: CAISDPGLRFGPETQYF.

The chain joins TRBV29-1 to TRBJ2-5; TRBD2 agrees at 16 bases. Germline trimming cut 6 bases from V and 10 bases from J; bases unmatched to any gene: 5. From germline, CDR1 is SQVTM and CDR2 ANQGSEA. CDR3 size: 13 residues. The chain's CDR3 is CSVEGTSGRGQYF. In DNA form, the CDR3 reads TGCAGCGTGGAGGGGACTAGCGGGAGGGGCCAGTACTTC.

This clone was counted a single time. The genes are TRBV7-9 and TRBJ2-1, with 8 bases that match TRBD1. Germline V gene sequence: CDR1 SEHNR, CDR2 FQNEAQ (reference sequence). The CDR3 is 13 amino acids. V trimming: 3 bases; J trimming: 16 bases; junction bases outside the gene matches: 11. The CDR3 nucleotides are TGTGCCAGCAGCTTGTCCCTCGGACAGGGCCTATTCTTC. Protein product: CASSLSLGQGLFF.

This chain joins TRBV29-1 and TRBJ2-1; D uncertain. V dropped 3 bases and J dropped 4 bases, with 10 bases sitting between them. CDR1 is SQVTM, CDR2 ANQGSEA, per germline. This CDR3 comprises 13 residues. The CDR3 bases are TGCAGCGTTGATCTACTTAATTACAATGAGCAGTTCTTC. This codes for CSVDLLNYNEQFF.

The chain uses TRBV28 and TRBJ2-7; D is unresolved. V lost 10 bases, J lost 13 bases, and 17 bases lay in between. Germline V gene data show CDR1 as MDHEN and CDR2 as SYDVKM. The CDR3 spans 10 residues. CDR3 amino acids: CATTRGSLYF. CDR3 sequence (DNA): TGTGCCACCACCCGAGGCAGCCTATACTTC.

The chain uses TRBV27 and TRBJ2-1; 14 positions match TRBD2. The CDR3 runs to 17 residues. Per germline, CDR1 MNHEY and CDR2 SMNVEV (reference sequence). V gave up 1 base and J gave up 8 bases; unmatched junction bases: 7. CDR3 in DNA: TGTGCCAGCAGTTTATGGGGACTAGCGGGAGAACCCGATGAGCAGTTCTTC. Encoded protein: CASSLWGLAGEPDEQFF.

The J gene is TRBJ1-2, the V gene TRBV2; D is unresolved. The CDR3 is made up of 16 amino acids. Trimming stripped 4 bases from V and 2 bases from J, with 17 bases between. Per the germline V gene, CDR1 is SNHLY and CDR2 is FYNNEI. CDR3 nucleotide sequence: TGTGCCAGCAGTGCGGGCAGCCTTCTAGCGAACTATGGCTACACCTTC. It encodes CASSAGSLLANYGYTF.

This rearrangement joins TRBV11-2 to TRBJ2-3, with TRBD2 matching 7 bases. CDR1 and CDR2 from the germline V gene are SGHAT and FQNNGV. The junction had 12 bases not matched to a gene; V was cut back by 5 bases and J by 1 base. The CDR3 runs to 17 residues. The CDR3 coding sequence is TGTGCCAGCAGCGGTCGGTGGGAGGGCGGGCGCACAGATACGCAGTATTTT. Translation: CASSGRWEGGRTDTQYF.

Of note for this clone: Distinct nucleotide sequences in the sample also encode this CDR3. The chain recombines TRBV5-1 with TRBJ2-3; perhaps TRBD1 as D (5 bases). CDR1 and CDR2 from the germline V gene are SGHRS and YFSETQ. The CDR3 totals 14 residues. The V end was cut by 2 bases, the J end by 0 bases, with 7 bases between. DNA of the CDR3: TGCGCCAGCAGCTTAGCAGGGAGCACAGATACGCAGTATTTT. This gives the protein CASSLAGSTDTQYF.

The chain couples TRBV9 to TRBJ2-1, with D uncertain. V shed 5 bases and J shed 4 bases, with 19 bases lying between them. The germline gives CDR1 SGDLS, CDR2 YYNGEE. The CDR3 consists of 16 residues. CDR3 bases: TGTGCCAGCAGTGGTATTCGCGATGCTTGGTACAATGAGCAGTTCTTC. Protein: CASSGIRDAWYNEQFF. The entire variable domain, with the rest obtained from reference TRBV9 and TRBJ2-1, is as follows: DSGVTQTPKHLITATGQRVTLRCSPRSGDLSVYWYQQSLDQGLQFLIQYYNGEERAKGNILERFSAQQFPDLHSELNLSSLELGDSALYFCASSGIRDAWYNEQFFGPGTRLTVL.

Comments on this clone: Distinct nucleotide sequences in the sample also encode this CDR3. V is TRBV9 and J is TRBJ2-3; TRBD2 agrees at 7 bases. V gave up 0 bases and J gave up 3 bases; unmatched junction bases: 4. The CDR3 sequence is 15 residues long. Looked up from germline, CDR1 is SGDLS and CDR2 is YYNGEE. CDR3 residues: CASSVAGGSTDTQYF. DNA for the CDR3: TGTGCCAGCAGCGTAGCGGGAGGTTCGACAGATACGCAGTATTTT.

The rearrangement joins TRBV5-6 to TRBJ1-3; D not certain. Per the germline V gene, CDR1 is SGHDT and CDR2 is YYEEEE. V lost 2 bases and J lost 4, with 7 bases in between. The CDR3 is 13 amino acids. The CDR3 is CASSFGPGNTIYF. The CDR3 DNA is TGTGCCAGCAGCTTCGGACCAGGAAACACCATATATTTT.

This chain connects TRBV10-3 to TRBJ2-7; the D call may be TRBD1 or TRBD2 (5 bases each). Trimming cost V 2 bases and J 7 bases, with 15 bases left between them. CDR1 and CDR2 (germline): ENHRY, SYGVKD. The length of the CDR3 is 14 residues. The CDR3 here is CAISEPMGVSEQYF. CDR3 nucleotides: TGTGCCATCAGTGAGCCGATGGGGGTTTCGGAGCAGTACTTC.

The chain joins TRBV2 to TRBJ1-2; TRBD1 is a possible D gene (5 bases). The CDR3 sequence is 13 residues long. V was pared by 8 bases and J by 4 bases, with 14 bases between. From germline, CDR1 is SNHLY and CDR2 FYNNEI. CDR3 in amino acids: CASLPGAGYGYTF. CDR3 DNA sequence: TGTGCCAGCCTGCCCGGGGCAGGCTATGGCTACACCTTC. Full variable domain (rest looked up from reference TRBV2 and TRBJ1-2): EPEVTQTPSHQVTQMGQEVILRCVPISNHLYFYWYRQILGQKVEFLVSFYNNEISEKSEIFDDQFSVERPDGSNFTLKIRSTKLEDSAMYFCASLPGAGYGYTFGSGTRLTVV.

The CDR3 protein is CASSGWDSPSYTF. The CDR3, as DNA: TGTGCCAGTAGTGGGTGGGACAGCCCTTCCTACACCTTC. The chain has TRBV19 and TRBJ1-2, with 7 positions matching TRBD1. There are 13 residues in the CDR3. Trimming at V came to 5 bases and at J to 10 bases, leaving 10 bases not matched to a gene. Germline V CDR1 and CDR2: LNHDA, SQIVND (reference sequence).

This rearrangement joins TRBV7-9 to TRBJ2-6, with D perhaps TRBD1 (6 bases). Looked up from germline, CDR1 is SEHNR and CDR2 is FQNEAQ (reference sequence). V was trimmed by 4 bases and J by 0 bases, leaving 10 bases between them. CDR3 size: 16 residues. CDR3 region: CASSSWTDSGANVLTF. CDR3 bases: TGTGCCAGCAGCTCATGGACAGACTCTGGGGCCAACGTCCTGACTTTC.

Of note for this clone: Distinct nucleotide sequences in the sample also encode this CDR3. The rearrangement joins TRBV27 to TRBJ2-7; D gene uncertain. V gave up 3 bases and J gave up 1 base, with 7 bases separating them. Germline-derived CDR1 and CDR2 are MNHEY and SMNVEV (reference sequence). The CDR3 length is 13 residues. The CDR3: CASSLGRSYEQYF. CDR3 bases: TGTGCCAGCAGTTTGGGAAGATCCTACGAGCAGTACTTC.

The CDR3 is CASSEAGTSSGGELFF. DNA of the CDR3: TGCGCCAGCAGTGAGGCCGGGACTAGCTCTGGCGGGGAGCTGTTTTTT. This chain connects TRBV10-1 to TRBJ2-2; 9 bases are shared with TRBD2. The CDR3 loop spans 16 amino acids. Germline CDR1 reads WNHNN; CDR2 reads SYGVQD (reference sequence). V dropped 2 bases and J dropped 7; count of bases not matched to a gene: 8.

This chain uses TRBV7-9 with TRBJ2-3; no reliable D call. The CDR3 length is 15 residues. The V and J ends lost 8 bases and 3 bases respectively, with 18 bases between them. Germline assignment: CDR1 SEHNR and CDR2 FQNEAQ (reference sequence). This CDR3 reads CASPSVADPTDTQYF. Here the CDR3 DNA reads TGTGCCAGCCCGAGTGTGGCGGACCCTACAGATACGCAGTATTTT.

The gene calls are TRBV29-1 and TRBJ1-1; D perhaps matches TRBD1 (5 bases). CDR1 and CDR2 (germline): SQVTM, ANQGSEA. CDR3 length equals 12 residues. V was trimmed by 3 bases and J by 7 bases, leaving 12 bases between them. The DNA for the CDR3 is TGCAGCGTTGAGGGGCAATCGGGTGAAGCTTTCTTT. Translating it yields CSVEGQSGEAFF.

Comments on this clone: This same CDR3 is encoded by further DNA sequences in the sample. The rearrangement joins TRBV11-2 to TRBJ2-1; 9 bases align to TRBD2. The CDR3 consists of 15 residues. V shed 1 base and J 6 bases; nucleotides not matched to a gene: 4. Germline V gene sequence: CDR1 SGHAT, CDR2 FQNNGV. The CDR3 coding sequence is TGTGCCAGCAGCTTAGGTGCGGGAGGGCCCAATGAGCAGTTCTTC. It codes for CASSLGAGGPNEQFF.

The V call is TRBV10-3, the J call TRBJ2-2; 7 nucleotides align to TRBD1. This CDR3 spans 17 amino acids. V was clipped by 3 bases and J by 5 bases; unmatched bases: 12. CDR1 and CDR2 from the germline V gene are ENHRY and SYGVKD. CDR3 protein: CAISDILFVTGTGELFF. CDR3 sequence (DNA): TGTGCCATCAGTGACATCTTGTTTGTGACAGGGACCGGGGAGCTGTTTTTT.

The rearrangement links TRBV19 to TRBJ1-1; no firm D call. Germline V CDR1 and CDR2: LNHDA, SQIVND (reference sequence). V was trimmed by 3 bases and J by 2 bases, leaving 10 bases between them. The CDR3 loop spans 14 amino acids. CDR3 in amino acids: CASSIRVANTEAFF. CDR3 bases: TGTGCCAGTAGTATTCGGGTAGCCAACACTGAAGCTTTCTTT.